Listed here are 15 T cell receptor beta chains from one sample, sequenced in a study of blood T cell repertoires in COVID-19 (dated by TCRdb to between 2020 and 2021). Library method: the immunoSEQ multiplex PCR assay. TCRdb stores this immuneACCESS table with in-frame sequences only. Part of the clones is absent; in the studies checked, under half of the shortfall reflects unresolved V genes, and no reason is known for the rest. The sample yields some 130,000 clones; around four fifths were counted once. Of the sample, 10% to 11% falls within the top ten clones. The specimen sequenced was peripheral blood. The receptors here all came from a man aged 60 to 69 who had recovered from COVID-19.

The table lists this clone with a count of one. The CDR3 reads CASSLLGGRPQHF. CDR3 nucleotides: TGTGCCAGCAGCTTATTGGGCGGGAGGCCCCAGCATTTT. This chain joins TRBV7-2 and TRBJ1-5; D is unresolved. V was cut by 2 bases and J by 9 bases, with 11 bases left in between. The germline gives CDR1 SGHTA, CDR2 FQGNSA. The CDR3 covers 13 residues.

The genes are TRBV28 and TRBJ1-3; weak D call: TRBD1 (6 bases). This CDR3 comprises 18 residues. CDR1 and CDR2 from the germline V gene are MDHEN and SYDVKM. V was trimmed by 5 bases and J by 0 bases, leaving 20 bases between them. The CDR3 DNA reads TGTGCCAGCAGTACCCCCCCTGGACAGCGATACTCTGGAAACACCATATATTTT. It specifies CASSTPPGQRYSGNTIYF.

This rearrangement joins TRBV6-5 to TRBJ2-7; 7 bases fit TRBD1. CDR1 MNHEY and CDR2 SVGAGI come from the germline V gene. With V trimmed by 2 bases and J by 5 bases, 6 bases remained unmatched. The CDR3 sequence is 14 residues long. The CDR3 loop reads CASSYRHRGHEQYF. The CDR3, as DNA: TGTGCCAGCAGTTACCGCCACAGGGGCCACGAGCAGTACTTC.

The rearrangement joins TRBV7-9 to TRBJ1-3; D gene uncertain. Looked up from germline, CDR1 is SEHNR and CDR2 is FQNEAQ (reference sequence). This CDR3 comprises 11 residues. V lost 11 bases, J lost 3 bases, and 8 bases lay in between. The CDR3 spells CAAGYGNTIYF. For the CDR3, the DNA is TGTGCCGCGGGTTATGGAAACACCATATATTTT.

The V and J genes are TRBV6-5 and TRBJ1-2; 7 nucleotides agree with TRBD1. CDR3 length: 15 amino acids. V was pared by 5 bases and J by 2 bases, with 8 bases of the junction left unmatched. Germline V CDR1 and CDR2: MNHEY, SVGAGI. In DNA, the CDR3 is TGTGCCAGCAGTCCCCTCGGGACAGTAAACTATGGCTACACCTTC. Translated, it gives CASSPLGTVNYGYTF.

The V and J genes are TRBV9 and TRBJ2-2; D remains unclear. Trimming stripped 2 bases from V and 2 bases from J, with 10 bases between. This CDR3 is 15 amino acids long. Germline assignment: CDR1 SGDLS and CDR2 YYNGEE. The CDR3 is CASSVLHLNTGELFF. Written as DNA, the CDR3 is TGTGCCAGCAGCGTTTTACATCTCAACACCGGGGAGCTGTTTTTT.

This clone was observed a handful of times. This rearrangement joins TRBV5-1 to TRBJ1-3; 8 positions agree with TRBD1. V was clipped by 0 bases and J by 8 bases; unmatched bases: 10. Germline V CDR1 and CDR2: SGHRS, YFSETQ. The CDR3 is made up of 16 amino acids. CDR3 residues: CASSLARPGGIDTIYF. The CDR3 DNA follows: TGCGCCAGCAGCTTGGCCAGGCCAGGGGGCATAGACACCATATATTTT.

The chain uses TRBV7-9 and TRBJ1-6, with 10 bases lining up with TRBD1. There are 15 residues in the CDR3. Per germline, CDR1 SEHNR and CDR2 FQNEAQ (reference sequence). Germline trimming cut 2 bases from V and 7 bases from J; bases unmatched to any gene: 2. Written as DNA, the CDR3 is TGTGCCAGCAGCTTACCGACAGGGGGCAATTCACCCCTCCACTTT. Protein product: CASSLPTGGNSPLHF.

The chain carries TRBV7-2 and TRBJ2-2; a possible D gene is TRBD1 (5 bases). Germline CDR1 is SGHTA and CDR2 is FQGNSA. Trimming removed 6 bases from V and 7 bases from J, with 12 bases in between. This CDR3 region has 13 residues. The CDR3 sequence is CASRDTGVGELFF. The CDR3 DNA is TGTGCCAGCAGGGATACAGGCGTCGGGGAGCTGTTTTTT.

This clone came up a few times. The V call is TRBV7-8, the J call TRBJ2-2; 7 positions agree with TRBD1. CDR3 length: 16 amino acids. Trimming cost V 5 bases and J 5 bases; bases outside gene matches: 11. Germline CDR1 SGHVS, CDR2 FQNEAQ. CDR3 in DNA: TGTGCCAGCAGCCCCTGGGACAGTACCCTAACCGGGGAGCTGTTTTTT. Protein sequence: CASSPWDSTLTGELFF.

The chain's CDR3 is CASSELYWSSGANVLTF. As DNA, the CDR3 is TGTGCCAGCAGTGAGCTCTATTGGAGCTCTGGGGCCAACGTCCTGACTTTC. The J gene is TRBJ2-6, the V gene TRBV6-1; D gene ambiguous. CDR3 length: 17 amino acids. Germline assignment: CDR1 MNHNS and CDR2 SASEGT. The V end was cut by 3 bases, the J end by 0 bases, with 12 bases between.

As to this clone: The sample has other DNA sequences that encode this CDR3 too. J is TRBJ2-5 and V is TRBV3-1 (or the pseudogene TRBV3-2); D remains ambiguous. CDR1 is LGHDT, CDR2 YNNKEL, per germline (reference sequence). Trimming pared 1 base from V and 7 bases from J, leaving 4 bases between. There are 11 residues in the CDR3. CDR3 sequence (DNA): TGTGCCAGCAGCCAAGCCGGGACCCAGTACTTC. It specifies CASSQAGTQYF.

J is TRBJ1-6 and V is TRBV5-6, with 7 bases fitting TRBD1. The CDR3 loop spans 16 amino acids. J was trimmed by 5 bases and V by 1 base; bases with no gene match: 6. The germline V gene has CDR1 SGHDT and CDR2 YYEEEE. The CDR3 nucleotides read TGTGCCAGCAGCTTGACCTGGACAGGCGATAATTCACCCCTCCACTTT. This codes for CASSLTWTGDNSPLHF.

This clone was observed a handful of times. V usage is TRBV6-6 and J usage is TRBJ2-2, with D possibly being TRBD2 (6 bases). Trimming removed 4 bases from V and 2 bases from J, with 14 bases in between. CDR1 and CDR2 from the germline V gene are MNHNY and SVGAGI (reference sequence). CDR3 length equals 16 residues. CDR3 sequence reads: CASSLPPSVNTGELFF. The CDR3 region has the DNA TGTGCCAGCAGTTTGCCTCCTAGCGTTAACACCGGGGAGCTGTTTTTT.

The chain recombines TRBV2 with TRBJ2-6; a possible D gene is TRBD1 (6 bases). CDR3 length: 14 residues. Trimming stripped 8 bases from V and 0 bases from J, with 8 bases between. Germline CDR1 reads SNHLY; CDR2 reads FYNNEI. The CDR3, as DNA: TGTGCCAGCTGGGGGCTCTCTGGGGCCAACGTCCTGACTTTC. Protein product: CASWGLSGANVLTF.